This note documents a single TCR beta chain sequence. The data were obtained in a study of patients and donors after allogeneic stem cell transplantation. Each CDR3 protein is one row after TCRdb ran MiXCR on the RT-PCR reads. The table shows more than 150,000 distinct CDR3 sequences, with roughly 24% occurring only once. The length of the CDR3 is 15 residues. The ends were cut back, 5 bases at V and 9 bases at J, with 20 bases in the middle. The germline gives CDR1 MNHEY, CDR2 SVGAGI. The chain carries TRBV6-5 and TRBJ2-1; possibly TRBD1 or TRBD2 for D (5 bases each). The sequence was obtained from a human donor who was either an allogeneic HSCT recipient or a stem cell or donor lymphocyte infusion donor (not recorded which). It is not recorded whose cells these are; they may come from a transplant donor. Sequenced: blood, either unsorted or a sorted T cell fraction (not recorded which). The CDR3: CASSLTGADDGEQFF. The DNA for the CDR3 is TGTGCCAGCAGTCTAACCGGGGCCGATGACGGTGAGCAGTTCTTC.